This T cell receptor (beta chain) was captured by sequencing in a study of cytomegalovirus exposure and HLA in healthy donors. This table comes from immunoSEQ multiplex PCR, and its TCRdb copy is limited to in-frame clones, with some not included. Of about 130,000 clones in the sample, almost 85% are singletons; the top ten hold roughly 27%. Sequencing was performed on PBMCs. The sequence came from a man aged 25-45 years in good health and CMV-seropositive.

CDR3 coding DNA: TGTGCCAGCAGTCGCCTCTTAGCGGGGCAAGAGACCCAGTACTTC. Translated, it gives CASSRLLAGQETQYF. The chain carries TRBV6-5 and TRBJ2-5, with 8 positions matching TRBD2. The V segment lost 5 bases and the J segment 2 bases; nucleotides outside the gene matches: 7. This CDR3 spans 15 amino acids. The germline V gene encodes CDR1 MNHEY and CDR2 SVGAGI.